These 24 T cell receptor beta chains came from one sample sequenced in a study of CD8 T cells in Susac syndrome. Random hexamers primed reverse transcription of about 0.5 to 1 ug RNA. TCRdb analysed the immunoSEQ multiplex PCR reads with MiXCR anew, one entry per CDR3 protein. The repertoire includes roughly 190,000 distinct CDR3 sequences, about 95% of them detected once, and more than 0.1% sits in the top ten. The specimen sequenced was CD4+ T cells from PBMCs. These receptors were taken from a human donor in good health.

The rearrangement links TRBV5-6 to TRBJ2-1; D remains unclear. Trimming pared 0 bases from V and 2 bases from J, leaving 9 bases between. Germline CDR1 is SGHDT and CDR2 is YYEEEE. The CDR3 runs to 15 residues. This CDR3 is CASSLASQTYNEQFF. The CDR3 DNA reads TGTGCCAGCAGCTTGGCTTCCCAAACCTACAATGAGCAGTTCTTC.

The J gene is TRBJ2-1, the V gene TRBV29-1, with 13 bases lining up with TRBD2. Germline V gene data show CDR1 as SQVTM and CDR2 as ANQGSEA. Losses at the gene ends were 7 bases for V and 3 bases for J; bases not matched to a gene: 9. This CDR3 is 16 amino acids long. The CDR3 DNA is TGCAGCGCCAGGACTAGCGGGAGTTTGTTCTACAATGAGCAGTTCTTC. As protein: CSARTSGSLFYNEQFF.

Only one count was recorded for this clonotype. This chain connects TRBV29-1 to TRBJ2-7, with D perhaps being TRBD1 or TRBD2 (5 bases each). Trimming left V 0 bases short and J 6 bases short, with 9 bases between. The CDR3 has 12 amino acids. Germline-derived CDR1 and CDR2 are SQVTM and ANQGSEA. The CDR3 region is CSVEDLGVEQYF. The CDR3 region has the DNA TGCAGCGTTGAAGATCTGGGGGTCGAGCAGTACTTC.

This chain links TRBV15 with TRBJ1-2, with 9 positions matching TRBD1. Germline V gives CDR1 LNHNV, CDR2 YYDKDF (reference sequence). Losses at the gene ends were 2 bases for V and 3 bases for J; bases not matched to a gene: 4. This CDR3 is built from 15 residues. The chain's CDR3 is CATSRTRDRDYGYTF. In nucleotides, the CDR3 is TGTGCCACCAGCAGAACCCGGGACAGGGACTATGGCTACACCTTC.

The rearrangement links TRBV20-1 to TRBJ2-7, with 10 bases aligning to TRBD2. The CDR3 runs 13 residues. Unmatched junction bases numbered 1, after V lost 2 bases and J lost 3 bases. The V gene's germline CDR1 is DFQATT and CDR2 SNEGSKA (reference sequence). CDR3 region: CSARSGRDYEQYF. The CDR3, as DNA: TGCAGTGCTAGAAGCGGGAGGGACTACGAGCAGTACTTC.

V usage is TRBV7-3 and J usage is TRBJ2-1; D uncertain. The CDR3 has 13 amino acids. V shed 4 bases and J shed 9 bases, with 13 bases lying between them. The germline V gene has CDR1 SGHTA and CDR2 FQGTGA. This chain's CDR3 is CASSSRSGTEQFF. CDR3 DNA: TGTGCCAGCAGCTCCCGTTCCGGCACTGAGCAGTTCTTC.

This chain joins TRBV3-1 and TRBJ2-2, with D possibly being TRBD2 (5 bases). CDR1 is LGHDT and CDR2 is YNNKEL in the germline V gene (reference sequence). The CDR3 has 16 residues. V was trimmed by 0 bases and J by 4 bases, leaving 12 bases between them. CDR3: CASSQDPGMGTGELFF. CDR3 nucleotide sequence: TGTGCCAGCAGCCAAGATCCCGGGATGGGCACCGGGGAGCTGTTTTTT.

The rearrangement uses TRBV29-1 and TRBJ1-1, with D maybe TRBD1 (5 bases). V dropped 7 bases and J dropped 1 base, with 13 bases sitting between them. The CDR3 sequence is 13 residues long. CDR1 is SQVTM, CDR2 ANQGSEA, per germline. Here the CDR3 reads CSGRDSGNTEAFF. The CDR3 nucleotides are TGCAGCGGTAGGGACTCAGGGAACACTGAAGCTTTCTTT. Variable domain in full (rest from reference TRBV29-1 and TRBJ1-1): SAVISQKPSRDICQRGTSLTIQCQVDSQVTMMFWYRQQPGQSLTLIATANQGSEATYESGFVIDKFPISRPNLTFSTLTVSNMSPEDSSIYLCSGRDSGNTEAFFGQGTRLTVV.

The gene calls are TRBV13 and TRBJ2-5; 8 bases map to TRBD2. Germline CDR1 is PRHDT and CDR2 is FYEKMQ (reference sequence). V shed 5 bases and J 5 bases; nucleotides not matched to a gene: 16. The CDR3 runs 17 residues. The CDR3 here is CASSTSPLKREKETQYF. CDR3 in DNA: TGTGCCAGCAGCACTTCTCCTCTAAAGCGGGAGAAGGAGACCCAGTACTTC.

The chain carries TRBV7-2 and TRBJ2-2; no clear D gene. Germline assignment: CDR1 SGHTA and CDR2 FQGNSA. The CDR3 consists of 12 residues. The V end lost 6 bases, the J end lost 8 bases, and 10 bases lay between the germline ends. The CDR3 spells CASSPSAGELFF. CDR3 nucleotides: TGTGCCAGCAGTCCCAGTGCGGGGGAGCTGTTTTTT.

The chain employs TRBV27 and TRBJ2-1, with D perhaps matching TRBD2 (5 bases). This CDR3 spans 15 amino acids. Germline V gene data show CDR1 as MNHEY and CDR2 as SMNVEV (reference sequence). V was pared by 5 bases and J by 2 bases, with 13 bases between. The chain's CDR3 is CASSHNRDAYNEQFF. The CDR3 DNA reads TGTGCCAGCAGTCACAATCGGGATGCCTACAATGAGCAGTTCTTC.

The chain combines TRBV11-2 with TRBJ2-7; D may be TRBD2 (7 bases). V was cut by 3 bases and J by 0 bases, with 27 bases left in between. The CDR3 consists of 20 residues. Per the germline V gene, CDR1 is SGHAT and CDR2 is FQNNGV. The CDR3 is CASSLSMASGGQGFSYEQYF. CDR3 bases: TGTGCCAGCAGCTTGTCGATGGCTAGCGGAGGGCAGGGGTTCTCCTACGAGCAGTACTTC.

The chain couples TRBV25-1 to TRBJ2-4; D unresolved. This CDR3 has 13 amino acids. Germline CDR1 MGHDK, CDR2 SYGVNS. Deletions cut 3 bases from V and 9 bases from J, with 12 bases between. The CDR3 DNA sequence: TGTGCCAGCAGTGAGCCCGGGCCGGGCATTCAGTACTTC. It codes for CASSEPGPGIQYF.

The genes are TRBV15 and TRBJ2-1; TRBD2 matches at 11 bases. V shed 0 bases and J 5 bases; nucleotides not matched to a gene: 0. CDR3 length equals 15 residues. The germline V gene encodes CDR1 LNHNV and CDR2 YYDKDF (reference sequence). CDR3 protein: CATSRETSGNNEQFF. The CDR3 DNA sequence: TGTGCCACCAGCAGAGAGACTAGCGGGAACAATGAGCAGTTCTTC.

This clonotype occurred once. This chain connects TRBV6-6 to TRBJ2-7; D is unresolved. V gave up 0 bases and J gave up 6 bases, with 6 bases separating them. Germline CDR1 and CDR2: MNHNY and SVGAGI (reference sequence). The CDR3 contains 12 residues. The CDR3 sequence: CASSYSKGEQYF. The CDR3 DNA reads TGTGCCAGCAGTTACTCGAAGGGCGAGCAGTACTTC.

J is TRBJ2-7 and V is TRBV3-1, with D perhaps TRBD2 (6 bases). V shed 5 bases and J shed 4 bases, with 21 bases lying between them. The CDR3 consists of 16 residues. Looked up from germline, CDR1 is LGHDT and CDR2 is YNNKEL (reference sequence). The chain's CDR3 is CASSLGLWTGAYEQYF. CDR3 DNA: TGTGCCAGCAGCTTAGGCCTCTGGACGGGAGCTTACGAGCAGTACTTC.

The gene calls are TRBV30 and TRBJ2-3; 9 bases are shared with TRBD2. With 4 bases clipped from V and 4 bases from J, the junction kept 3 bases outside the gene matches. The V gene's germline CDR1 is GTSNPN and CDR2 SVGIG (reference sequence). The CDR3 contains 13 residues. CDR3 protein: CAWKASGADTQYF. CDR3 sequence (DNA): TGTGCCTGGAAAGCTAGCGGGGCAGATACGCAGTATTTT.

The V and J genes are TRBV12-3 or TRBV12-4 and TRBJ2-2, with D possibly TRBD2 on 5 matching bases. The CDR3 spans 15 residues. The V gene lost 6 bases and the J gene lost 4 bases, with 15 bases spanning the gap. Here the CDR3 DNA reads TGTGCCAGCAGCCCACTAGTGCGAGGCACCGGGGAGCTGTTTTTT. Its protein is CASSPLVRGTGELFF.

This clonotype has more than one count but fewer than ten. The V and J genes are TRBV14 and TRBJ2-7; D is unclear. V lost 0 bases, J lost 3 bases, and 6 bases lay in between. The CDR3 extends over 13 amino acids. Per the germline V gene, CDR1 is SGHDN and CDR2 is FVKESK. The CDR3 DNA reads as TGTGCCAGCAGCCAAGATACGGGCTACGAGCAGTACTTC. It yields the protein CASSQDTGYEQYF.

V is TRBV7-9 and J is TRBJ2-3; D perhaps matches TRBD2 (5 bases). In germline, CDR1 is SEHNR, CDR2 FQNEAQ (reference sequence). Trimming removed 10 bases from V and 0 bases from J, with 14 bases in between. CDR3 length: 14 residues. CDR3 DNA: TGTGCCATTCACCCGCAGCGGAGCACAGATACGCAGTATTTT. Translated: CAIHPQRSTDTQYF.

The chain joins TRBV2 to TRBJ2-7; TRBD2 agrees at 11 bases. Germline CDR1 and CDR2: SNHLY and FYNNEI. This CDR3 is 14 amino acids long. V shed 2 bases and J 6 bases; nucleotides not matched to a gene: 3. The CDR3 sequence: CASSETSGRGEQYF. CDR3 DNA: TGTGCCAGCAGTGAAACTAGCGGGAGAGGCGAGCAGTACTTC. Complete variable domain (other parts from reference TRBV2 and TRBJ2-7): EPEVTQTPSHQVTQMGQEVILRCVPISNHLYFYWYRQILGQKVEFLVSFYNNEISEKSEIFDDQFSVERPDGSNFTLKIRSTKLEDSAMYFCASSETSGRGEQYFGPGTRLTVT.

The chain joins TRBV20-1 to TRBJ2-1, with 11 bases that match TRBD2. The ends lost 2 bases at V and 1 base at J; junction bases unmatched: 4. CDR3 length: 16 amino acids. Per germline, CDR1 DFQATT and CDR2 SNEGSKA (reference sequence). The CDR3 DNA is TGCAGTGCTAGACTAGCGGGAGGTAGATCCTACAATGAGCAGTTCTTC. It codes for CSARLAGGRSYNEQFF.

Here the CDR3 DNA reads TGTGCCAGCAGTTGGGGACTAGCGGGAGTCAATGAGCAGTTCTTC. This encodes CASSWGLAGVNEQFF. The chain joins TRBV27 to TRBJ2-1; 14 bases line up with TRBD2. The V segment lost 4 bases and the J segment 6 bases; nucleotides outside the gene matches: 2. This CDR3 contains 15 residues. Germline lookup yields CDR1 MNHEY and CDR2 SMNVEV (reference sequence).

The chain combines TRBV7-9 with TRBJ2-7; tentatively, D is TRBD2 (5 bases). V was cut by 0 bases and J by 1 base, with 10 bases left in between. This CDR3 is 15 amino acids long. The germline CDR1 and CDR2 sequences are SEHNR and FQNEAQ (reference sequence). CDR3 residues: CASSLAGSSSYEQYF. In nucleotides, the CDR3 is TGTGCCAGCAGCTTAGCGGGGAGCTCTTCCTACGAGCAGTACTTC.